Each of the 3 T cell receptor beta chains below was sequenced from the same sample in a study of blood T cell repertoires in COVID-19. The protocol was immunoSEQ multiplex PCR, while the TCRdb copy is restricted to in-frame clones and leaves out a portion. Among more than 200,000 clones listed, more than 80% were seen once. The sequencing input was PBMCs or T cells enriched from blood (not recorded which). The origin of the receptors is a man in his sixties who had recovered from COVID-19.

The V and J genes are TRBV11-3 and TRBJ1-6; 7 bases line up with TRBD1. The CDR3 length is 15 residues. The trim removed 2 bases at V and 11 bases at J, leaving 9 bases unmatched. Germline V lookup: CDR1 SGHNT, CDR2 YENEEA. CDR3 residues: CASSLRVGGWTPLHF. DNA of the CDR3: TGTGCCAGCAGCTTACGAGTAGGGGGCTGGACACCCCTCCACTTT.

The chain uses TRBV7-2 and TRBJ2-7; the match to TRBD2 covers 8 bases. The CDR3 totals 15 residues. V gave up 1 base and J gave up 4 bases; unmatched junction bases: 6. Germline V gene lookup returns CDR1 SGHTA and CDR2 FQGNSA. The CDR3 protein is CASSLGAGGRYEQYF. Here the CDR3 DNA reads TGTGCCAGCAGCTTAGGTGCGGGGGGCCGGTACGAGCAGTACTTC.

The rearrangement uses TRBV27 and TRBJ2-3; 8 nucleotides agree with TRBD2. This CDR3 is built from 16 residues. The V segment lost 1 base and the J segment 1 base; nucleotides outside the gene matches: 4. CDR1 MNHEY and CDR2 SMNVEV come from the germline V gene (reference sequence). The CDR3 DNA is TGTGCCAGCAGTTTATTGGGGCGGGGGGGCACAGATACGCAGTATTTT. Protein product: CASSLLGRGGTDTQYF.